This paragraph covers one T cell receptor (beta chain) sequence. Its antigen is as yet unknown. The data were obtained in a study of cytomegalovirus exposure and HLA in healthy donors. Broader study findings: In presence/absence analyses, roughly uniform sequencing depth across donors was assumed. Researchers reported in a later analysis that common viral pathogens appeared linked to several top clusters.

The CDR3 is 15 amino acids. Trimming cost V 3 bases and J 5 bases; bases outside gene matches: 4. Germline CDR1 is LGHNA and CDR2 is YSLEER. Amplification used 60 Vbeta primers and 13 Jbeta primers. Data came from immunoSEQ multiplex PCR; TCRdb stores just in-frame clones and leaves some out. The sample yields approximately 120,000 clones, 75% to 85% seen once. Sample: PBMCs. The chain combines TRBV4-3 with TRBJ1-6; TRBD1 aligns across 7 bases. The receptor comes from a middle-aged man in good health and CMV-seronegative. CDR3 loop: CASSHPTGNNSPLHF. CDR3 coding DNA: TGCGCCAGCAGCCATCCGACAGGGAATAATTCACCCCTCCACTTT.